This TCR beta chain was recovered during a study of T-cell reconstitution after alpha-beta-depleted transplantation in children (dated by TCRdb to 2016 to 2017). With regard to the full study: Using TCR repertoire profiling, the study quantitatively followed how T-cell immune reconstitution unfolded in children after TCRalphabeta/CD19-depleted allogeneic hematopoietic cell transplantation. Beyond this particular receptor, the publication reports: The high TCRbeta diversity at day 60 in some patients was ascribed to recipient T cells and intrathymic progenitors that had survived conditioning. The apparently early alphabetaT-cell count recovery about two months after transplant was reportedly dependent on only several hundred rapidly expanded clones derived from non-depleted graft cells. Over the following months the frequencies of hyperexpanded clones went down, and after one year T-cell counts and TCRbeta diversity were mostly credited to newly produced T cells.

The treatment or condition tag for this specimen amounts to: allogeneic hematopoietic cell transplantation with graft depleted of TCRalphabeta T cells and CD19 B cells. The children who served as transplant recipients had been given grafts of TCRalphabeta/CD19-depleted allogeneic hematopoietic cells. Preparation of the library involved PCR. For sequencing, an Illumina HiSeq 2500 was employed. To normalize quantification of the TCRbeta repertoire, the TCR libraries were built with molecular barcoding that relied on unique molecular identifiers. TCRdb's own reprocessing of the public reads used fastp at Q25 and MiXCR and kept productive beta chains. Rows with a matching CDR3 protein are joined into one entry that keeps the most common DNA and genes. The sample table lists hundreds of thousands of distinct CDR3 sequences, roughly 14% of them with a count of one. About 0.79% of the sample comes from the top ten.

Reading the germline V gene (reference sequence) gives CDR1 MNHNY and CDR2 SVGAGI. The V and J ends are trimmed by 7 bases and 5 bases, leaving 14 bases between them. The CDR3 runs 13 residues from the cysteine to the phenylalanine. Only the CDR3 DNA stays, 39 bases, in frame from base 1. This clonotype was observed many times. This receptor's antigen is unknown. No much larger clone exists at a distance of one base, and base qualities are not known. Here the sequenced sample was PBMCs, taken before TCRalphabeta/CD19-depleted stem cell transplant. This chain is built from TRBV6-6 and TRBJ1-1; TRBD1 is perhaps the D gene, given 6 matching bases. The origin of this receptor is a girl aged 2-10 years with congenital amegakaryocytic thrombocytopenia, due to receive a stem cell transplant. In nucleotide form, the sequence is TGTGCCAGCACCAAAAGGGGGGGGACTGAAGCTTTCTTT. It codes for CASTKRGGTEAFF.